A single sample is the source of the 22 T cell receptor beta chains below, sequenced in a study of spatial heterogeneity in lung cancer. MiXCR, run by TCRdb on the 5' RACE reads, gives a single entry per CDR3 protein. The sample carries several thousand distinct CDR3 sequences, approximately 15% recorded once. Time point given: sample taken at primary tumor resection. Researchers sequenced whole RNA taken from tumor, nontumor lung or frozen PBMC without sorting. The sample was PBMCs, taken at surgery. These receptors all stem from a male donor with early-stage non-small cell lung cancer.

The sample holds a few counts of this clonotype. This could be a read error, since a much larger clone is one nucleotide away. This chain links TRBV4-1 with TRBJ1-1; tentative D call: TRBD1 (6 bases). Trimming cost V 4 bases and J 3 bases, with 9 bases left between them. This CDR3 contains 13 residues. From germline, CDR1 is MGHRA and CDR2 YSYEKL. This chain's CDR3 is CASSLGQYTEAFF. As DNA, the CDR3 is TGCGCCAGCAGCCTAGGACAGTACACTGAAGCTTTCTTT.

This clonotype was observed at least ten times. The rearrangement joins TRBV28 to TRBJ2-3; tentatively, D is TRBD2 (5 bases). V was trimmed by 2 bases and J by 4 bases, leaving 13 bases between them. The CDR3 runs 15 residues. Germline values: CDR1 MDHEN, CDR2 SYDVKM. The CDR3 nucleotides read TGTGCCAGCAGTTTACCCCTCGGGGTCGCAGATACGCAGTATTTT. Its protein product is CASSLPLGVADTQYF.

This clonotype has only a few counts. J is TRBJ2-7 and V is TRBV29-1, with D possibly being TRBD1 (6 bases). The germline V gene has CDR1 SQVTM and CDR2 ANQGSEA. CDR3 length equals 14 residues. Trimming took 6 bases from V and 4 from J, leaving 19 bases between them. The CDR3 nucleotides are TGCAGCGTCGTGTTCTCCGACAGGATTTACGAGCAGTACTTC. This translates into CSVVFSDRIYEQYF.

This clonotype came up many times. The rearrangement uses TRBV5-1 and TRBJ2-7; D is unclear. The CDR3 contains 15 residues. Trimming shortened V by 0 bases and J by 2 bases, and 12 bases separated the two germline ends. Germline CDR1 is SGHRS and CDR2 is YFSETQ. The CDR3 reads CASSLVWNAPYEQYF. CDR3 DNA: TGCGCCAGCAGCTTGGTATGGAATGCCCCCTACGAGCAGTACTTC.

In its sample, this clonotype was seen a few times. This rearrangement joins TRBV2 to TRBJ1-2; D unresolved. Germline V gene lookup returns CDR1 SNHLY and CDR2 FYNNEI. The CDR3 extends over 13 amino acids. The V end lost 6 bases, the J end lost 3 bases, and 11 bases lay between the germline ends. In DNA form, the CDR3 reads TGTGCCAGCAGGACATACGGGGACTATGGCTACACCTTC. Its protein product is CASRTYGDYGYTF.

At least ten counts were recorded for this clonotype. The J gene is TRBJ2-3, the V gene TRBV18; D is uncertain. Trimming took off 2 bases at V and 2 bases at J, with 8 bases between the two ends. Germline V gene lookup returns CDR1 KGHSH and CDR2 LQKENI. The CDR3 is made up of 14 amino acids. Here the CDR3 DNA reads TGTGCCAGCTCACCAAGCGTGAACACAGATACGCAGTATTTT. It encodes CASSPSVNTDTQYF.

The sample holds many counts of this clonotype. The gene calls are TRBV7-9 and TRBJ1-1; 8 bases fit TRBD1. The CDR3 spans 13 residues. J was trimmed by 0 bases and V by 10 bases; bases with no gene match: 4. Germline values: CDR1 SEHNR, CDR2 FQNEAQ (reference sequence). DNA of the CDR3: TGTGCCACCCAGACAGGGGTGAACACTGAAGCTTTCTTT. It yields the protein CATQTGVNTEAFF.

This clonotype came up many times. The chain carries TRBV20-1 and TRBJ2-5; the match to TRBD1 covers 8 bases. This CDR3 spans 14 amino acids. Trimming took 6 bases from V and 9 from J; bases not matched to a gene: 15. Germline CDR1 is DFQATT and CDR2 is SNEGSKA (reference sequence). The CDR3 sequence is CSAFSGTGNLAQYF. DNA of the CDR3: TGCAGTGCCTTCTCCGGGACAGGCAATTTGGCCCAGTACTTC.

The chain uses TRBV5-1 and TRBJ2-3; D is perhaps TRBD1 or TRBD2 (5 bases each). The CDR3 covers 13 residues. V was pared by 4 bases and J by 2 bases, with 8 bases between. The germline V gene encodes CDR1 SGHRS and CDR2 YFSETQ. CDR3 sequence reads: CASSGDDTDTQYF. The DNA for the CDR3 is TGCGCCAGCAGCGGGGACGACACAGATACGCAGTATTTT.

This clonotype is labeled as medium-sized (0.01 to 0.1%). The chain has TRBV4-1 and TRBJ2-7, with unresolved D. This CDR3 contains 13 residues. Germline V CDR1 and CDR2: MGHRA, YSYEKL. The germline V and J ends were trimmed by 8 bases and 0 bases, with 11 bases remaining between them. CDR3: CASYGQSSYEQYF. CDR3 DNA sequence: TGCGCCAGCTATGGGCAGTCCTCCTACGAGCAGTACTTC.

Sample share makes this clonotype medium-sized. The genes are TRBV9 and TRBJ2-7; D gene ambiguous. Trimming shortened V by 7 bases and J by 4 bases, and 18 bases separated the two germline ends. Germline V gene data show CDR1 as SGDLS and CDR2 as YYNGEE. The CDR3 consists of 14 residues. The CDR3 DNA sequence: TGTGCCAGCGGCGAGGCTGATGGCTCGTACGAGCAGTACTTC. Amino acids: CASGEADGSYEQYF.

This clonotype counts as medium-sized. This rearrangement joins TRBV5-1 to TRBJ2-1, with 9 bases aligning to TRBD1. Germline V lookup: CDR1 SGHRS, CDR2 YFSETQ. There are 13 residues in the CDR3. V lost 0 bases to trimming and J lost 9 bases; unmatched junction nucleotides: 1. In DNA form, the CDR3 reads TGCGCCAGCAGCTTGGAACAGGGGGCTGAGCAGTTCTTC. Its protein is CASSLEQGAEQFF.

This clonotype has a count of ten or more. V and J are TRBV18 and TRBJ1-1; 7 nucleotides line up with TRBD1. This CDR3 is built from 13 residues. The V and J ends lost 6 bases and 5 bases, in that order; junction bases with no gene match: 6. CDR1 KGHSH and CDR2 LQKENI come from the germline V gene. The CDR3 loop reads CASSRQGGTEAFF. CDR3 coding DNA: TGTGCCAGCTCCCGACAGGGAGGAACTGAAGCTTTCTTT.

This clonotype is classed as medium-sized. DNA of the CDR3: TGCGCCAGCAGCTCTACAGGGGCAGAGACCCAGTACTTC. Translated, it gives CASSSTGAETQYF. This chain joins TRBV5-1 and TRBJ2-5, with 7 bases lining up with TRBD1. The V gene end was trimmed by 3 bases and the J gene end by 4 bases; junction bases not matched to a gene: 3. Germline V lookup: CDR1 SGHRS, CDR2 YFSETQ. The CDR3 is 13 residues long. Looking up the rest from reference TRBV5-1 and TRBJ2-5 gives the full variable domain: KAGVTQTPRYLIKTRGQQVTLSCSPISGHRSVSWYQQTPGQGLQFLFEYFSETQRNKGNFPGRFSGRQFSNSRSEMNVSTLELGDSALYLCASSSTGAETQYFGPGTRLLVL.

This clonotype has ten or more counts. The chain carries TRBV5-1 and TRBJ2-4; possibly TRBD2 for D (6 bases). The CDR3 is made up of 19 amino acids. V was shortened by 4 bases and J by 0 bases, with 23 bases between the two germline ends. CDR1 is SGHRS and CDR2 is YFSETQ in the germline V gene. DNA of the CDR3: TGCGCCAGCAGCCCGGGGAGGTTAGCGGCTACCCTAGCCAAAAACATTCAGTACTTC. Translating it yields CASSPGRLAATLAKNIQYF.

This clonotype was counted at least ten times. V usage is TRBV7-2 and J usage is TRBJ1-1; 11 positions match TRBD1. V trimming: 3 bases; J trimming: 4 bases; junction bases outside the gene matches: 4. This CDR3 contains 15 residues. From germline, CDR1 is SGHTA and CDR2 FQGNSA. The CDR3 is CASSFSGTGGTEAFF. The DNA of the CDR3 is TGTGCCAGCAGCTTCTCCGGGACAGGGGGCACTGAAGCTTTCTTT. The entire variable domain, with the rest obtained from reference TRBV7-2 and TRBJ1-1, is as follows: GAGVSQSPSNKVTEKGKDVELRCDPISGHTALYWYRQSLGQGLEFLIYFQGNSAPDKSGLPSDRFSAERTGGSVSTLTIQRTQQEDSAVYLCASSFSGTGGTEAFFGQGTRLTVV.

This clonotype was detected many times. The J gene is TRBJ2-7, the V gene TRBV5-8, with no clear D. The CDR3 loop spans 18 amino acids. Looked up from germline, CDR1 is SGHTS and CDR2 is YDEGEE. Trimming shortened V by 2 bases and J by 0 bases, and 21 bases separated the two germline ends. CDR3 sequence reads: CASSFSSSWFYLSYEQYF. The CDR3 nucleotides read TGTGCCAGCAGCTTTTCTTCTTCGTGGTTTTACCTCTCCTACGAGCAGTACTTC.

This clonotype was counted a few times. The chain links TRBV28 to TRBJ2-1; D may correspond to TRBD1 or TRBD2 (6 bases each). Trimming removed 3 bases at V and 5 bases at J, with 14 bases between. The CDR3 consists of 15 residues. The germline CDR1 and CDR2 sequences are MDHEN and SYDVKM. DNA for the CDR3: TGTGCCAGCAGTTTGGGCCGGGGGCAGGACAATGAGCAGTTCTTC. Translating gives CASSLGRGQDNEQFF.

The sample holds a few counts of this clonotype. The J gene is TRBJ1-2, the V gene TRBV27; a possible D gene is TRBD1 (5 bases). CDR1 and CDR2 (germline): MNHEY, SMNVEV (reference sequence). The V end was cut by 4 bases, the J end by 7 bases, with 10 bases between. The CDR3 extends over 12 amino acids. In DNA, the CDR3 is TGTGCCAGCAGTTCTGGGGCGAGTGGCTACACCTTC. Translated, it gives CASSSGASGYTF.

This clonotype showed up many times. This chain uses TRBV29-1 with TRBJ2-7, with D perhaps TRBD1 (6 bases). V was pared by 3 bases and J by 2 bases, with 14 bases between. Germline CDR1 SQVTM, CDR2 ANQGSEA. CDR3 length: 14 amino acids. CDR3 residues: CSVEDSEPPYEQYF. The CDR3 DNA sequence: TGCAGCGTTGAGGACAGTGAACCCCCCTACGAGCAGTACTTC.

The gene calls are TRBV9 and TRBJ2-7, with D perhaps TRBD1 (6 bases). The V and J ends lost 0 bases and 3 bases respectively, with 13 bases between them. This CDR3 is 15 amino acids long. Germline-derived CDR1 and CDR2 are SGDLS and YYNGEE. The CDR3 DNA reads TGTGCCAGCAGCGTAGAGGGACACGGGATCTACGAGCAGTACTTC. Its protein is CASSVEGHGIYEQYF. The whole variable domain, filled in from reference TRBV9 and TRBJ2-7, reads DSGVTQTPKHLITATGQRVTLRCSPRSGDLSVYWYQQSLDQGLQFLIQYYNGEERAKGNILERFSAQQFPDLHSELNLSSLELGDSALYFCASSVEGHGIYEQYFGPGTRLTVT.

This clonotype was picked up many times. The chain is built from TRBV4-3 and TRBJ2-2; D perhaps matches TRBD1 (5 bases). Germline V CDR1 and CDR2: LGHNA, YSLEER. V lost 0 bases and J 7 bases, leaving 15 bases between the germline ends. This CDR3 is built from 16 residues. The CDR3 region has the DNA TGCGCCAGCAGCCAAGATCCGGCAGGGATCATCGGGGAGCTGTTTTTT. Its translation is CASSQDPAGIIGELFF.